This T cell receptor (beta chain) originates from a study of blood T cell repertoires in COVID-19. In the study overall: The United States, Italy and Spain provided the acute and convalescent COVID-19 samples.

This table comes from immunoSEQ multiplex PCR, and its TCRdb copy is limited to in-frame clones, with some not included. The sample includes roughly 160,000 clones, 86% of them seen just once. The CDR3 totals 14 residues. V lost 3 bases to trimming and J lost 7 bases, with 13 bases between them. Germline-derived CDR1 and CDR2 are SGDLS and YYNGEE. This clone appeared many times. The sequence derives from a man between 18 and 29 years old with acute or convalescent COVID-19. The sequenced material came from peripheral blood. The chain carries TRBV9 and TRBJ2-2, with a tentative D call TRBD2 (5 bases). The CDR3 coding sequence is TGTGCCAGCAGCGCCAGGTTAGGGAGCGGGGAGCTGTTTTTT. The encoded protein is CASSARLGSGELFF.